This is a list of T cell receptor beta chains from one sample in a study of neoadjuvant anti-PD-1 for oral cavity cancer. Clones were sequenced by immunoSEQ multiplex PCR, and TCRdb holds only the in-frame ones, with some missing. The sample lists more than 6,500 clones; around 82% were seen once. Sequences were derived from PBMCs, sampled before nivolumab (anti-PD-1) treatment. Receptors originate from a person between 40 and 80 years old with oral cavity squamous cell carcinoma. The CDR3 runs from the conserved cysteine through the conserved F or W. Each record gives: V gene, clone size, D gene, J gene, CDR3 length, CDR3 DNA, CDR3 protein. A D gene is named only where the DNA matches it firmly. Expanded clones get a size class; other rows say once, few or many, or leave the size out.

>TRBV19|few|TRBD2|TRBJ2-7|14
TGTGCCAGTAGTCCGACTAGCGTGTCCTACGAGCAGTACTTC
CASSPTSVSYEQYF
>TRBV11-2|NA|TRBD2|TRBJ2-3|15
TGTGCCAGCAGCCCCCCCCTAGCGGGGGTAGATACGCAGTATTTT
CASSPPLAGVDTQYF
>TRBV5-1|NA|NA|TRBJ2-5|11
TGCGCCAGCAGCTTGAAAGAGACCCAGTACTTC
CASSLKETQYF
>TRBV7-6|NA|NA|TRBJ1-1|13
TGTGCCAGCAGCCACTTACAACCCGCTGAAGCTTTCTTT
CASSHLQPAEAFF
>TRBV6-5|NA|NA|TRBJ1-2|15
TGTGCCAGCAGCCAAATAAACCCAGCTAACTATGGCTACACCTTC
CASSQINPANYGYTF
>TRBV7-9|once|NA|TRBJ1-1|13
TGTGCCAGCAGCTTATCCTTCGAAGGTGAAGCTTTCTTT
CASSLSFEGEAFF
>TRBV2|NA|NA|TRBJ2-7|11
TGTGCCAGCAGCCCTCGGTACGAGCAGTACTTC
CASSPRYEQYF
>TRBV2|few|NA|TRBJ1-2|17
TGTGCCAGCAGGCAACACCGGCAGGCGGATAGAGACTATGGCTACACCTTC
CASRQHRQADRDYGYTF
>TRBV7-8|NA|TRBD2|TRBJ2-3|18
TGTGCCAGCAGCTTAGTCAACCCGGGACTAGCGGTCGCAGATACGCAGTATTTT
CASSLVNPGLAVADTQYF
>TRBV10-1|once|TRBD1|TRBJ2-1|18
TGCGCCAGCAGTGGACAGGGGGCGCAAATTACTGCCTACAATGAGCAGTTCTTC
CASSGQGAQITAYNEQFF
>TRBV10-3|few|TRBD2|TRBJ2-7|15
TGTGCCATCAGTGAGTCAGGACTAGCCTACTACGAGCAGTACTTC
CAISESGLAYYEQYF
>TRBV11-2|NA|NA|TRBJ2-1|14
TGTGCCAGCAGCCTGTCGACGTCCTACAATGAGCAGTTCTTC
CASSLSTSYNEQFF
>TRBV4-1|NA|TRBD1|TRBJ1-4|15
TGCGCCAGCAGCGACACACAGGGGGTACGAGAAAAACTGTTTTTT
CASSDTQGVREKLFF
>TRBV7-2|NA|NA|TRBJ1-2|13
TGTGCCAGCAGCGTAGATGCTAACTATGGCTACACCTTC
CASSVDANYGYTF
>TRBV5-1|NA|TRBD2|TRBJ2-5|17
TGCGCCAGCAGCCTAGCTGCGGGTAGCGGGGGCCAAGAGACCCAGTACTTC
CASSLAAGSGGQETQYF
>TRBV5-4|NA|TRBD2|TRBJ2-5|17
TGTGCCAGCAGCCTTCGGACTAGCGGGGGGGCCACAGAGACCCAGTACTTC
CASSLRTSGGATETQYF
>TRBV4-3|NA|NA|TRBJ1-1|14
TGCGCCAGCAGCCAAGATTGGGGGGCACCTGAAGCTTTCTTT
CASSQDWGAPEAFF
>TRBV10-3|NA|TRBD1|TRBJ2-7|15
TGTGCCATCAGTGTACAGGGGGCGGCACTCTACGAGCAGTACTTC
CAISVQGAALYEQYF
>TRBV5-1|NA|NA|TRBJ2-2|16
TGCGCCAGCAGCTTGGCCAGAATGTCCTACACCGGGGAGCTGTTTTTT
CASSLARMSYTGELFF
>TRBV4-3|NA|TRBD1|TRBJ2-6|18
TGCGCCAGCAGCCAAGAGTCGCCAGGGGGTTTTGGGGCCAACGTCCTGACTTTC
CASSQESPGGFGANVLTF
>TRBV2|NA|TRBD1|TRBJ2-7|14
TGTGCCAGCAGATCCGACAGGGCCTCCTACGAGCAGTACTTC
CASRSDRASYEQYF
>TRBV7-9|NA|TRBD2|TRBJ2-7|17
TGTGCCAGCAGCTCCCATGGCTCGGCGGGGGGGCTCTACGAGCAGTACTTC
CASSSHGSAGGLYEQYF
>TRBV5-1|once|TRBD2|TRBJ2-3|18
TGCGCCAGCAGCTTGCCCTTGACTAGCGGGGGGGCCTCAGATACGCAGTATTTT
CASSLPLTSGGASDTQYF
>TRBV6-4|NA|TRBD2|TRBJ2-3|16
TGTGCCAGCAGTGACTCAGTAGCGGGGGGCACAGATACGCAGTATTTT
CASSDSVAGGTDTQYF
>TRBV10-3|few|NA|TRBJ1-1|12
TGTGCCATCAGTGTAGGCGGACCTGAAGCTTTCTTT
CAISVGGPEAFF
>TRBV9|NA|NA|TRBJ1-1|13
TGTGCCAGCAGCGTAGCGGCGGGAACTGAAGCTTTCTTT
CASSVAAGTEAFF
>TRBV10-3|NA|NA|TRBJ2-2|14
TGTGCCATCAGTGAAAATCCAAACACCGGGGAGCTGTTTTTT
CAISENPNTGELFF
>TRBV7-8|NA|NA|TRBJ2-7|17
TGTGCCAGCAGCTTATTGGGTTTTGGGGTAAGCTCCTACGAGCAGTACTTC
CASSLLGFGVSSYEQYF
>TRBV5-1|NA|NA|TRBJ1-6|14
TGCGCCAGCAGCTTAGGGGGTCATAATTCACCCCTCCACTTT
CASSLGGHNSPLHF
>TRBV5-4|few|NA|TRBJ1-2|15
TGTGCCAGCAGCTTGGTGGGGGACATTGGTTATGGCTACACCTTC
CASSLVGDIGYGYTF
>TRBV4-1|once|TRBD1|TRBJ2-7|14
TGCGCCAGCAGCCCCGGGACAGGCCGTTACGAGCAGTACTTC
CASSPGTGRYEQYF
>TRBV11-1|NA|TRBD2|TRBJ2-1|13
TGTGCCAGCAGCTCCCCTGGACTAGACGAGCAGTTCTTC
CASSSPGLDEQFF
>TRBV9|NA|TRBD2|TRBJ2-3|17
TGTGCCAGCAGCTCCAGGACTAGCGGGGGTTTAACAGATACGCAGTATTTT
CASSSRTSGGLTDTQYF
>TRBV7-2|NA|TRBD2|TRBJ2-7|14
TGTGCCAGCAGCCCCCTAGCGGGGCCCTACGAGCAGTACTTC
CASSPLAGPYEQYF
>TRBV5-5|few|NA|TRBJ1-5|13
TGTGCCAGCAGCTTGGACAGCTATCAGCCCCAGCATTTT
CASSLDSYQPQHF
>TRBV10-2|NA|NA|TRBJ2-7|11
TGCGCCAGCAGTGGCTCTTTAGAGCAGTACTTC
CASSGSLEQYF
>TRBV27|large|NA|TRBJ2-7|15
TGTGCCAGCAGGCTCCACGGGGCTCGGTCCTACGAGCAGTACTTC
CASRLHGARSYEQYF
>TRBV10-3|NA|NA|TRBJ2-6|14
TGTGCCATCAGCGCCAGCGGGGGGGCCAACGTCCTGACTTTC
CAISASGGANVLTF
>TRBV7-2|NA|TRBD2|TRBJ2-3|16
TGTGCCAGCAGTCAAACTAGCGGGGGGGCCGGAGATACGCAGTATTTT
CASSQTSGGAGDTQYF
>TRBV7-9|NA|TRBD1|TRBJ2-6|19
TGTGCCAGCAGCGTCCGACAGGGTGAAGCGGTAGCTGGGGCCAACGTCCTGACTTTC
CASSVRQGEAVAGANVLTF
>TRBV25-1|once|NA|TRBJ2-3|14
TGTGCCAGCAGTGGGGCCCTCTCGGTAGATACGCAGTATTTT
CASSGALSVDTQYF
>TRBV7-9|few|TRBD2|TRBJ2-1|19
TGTGCCAGCACCGTGCGGGGGACTAGCGACCAAGTCTCCTACAATGAGCAGTTCTTC
CASTVRGTSDQVSYNEQFF
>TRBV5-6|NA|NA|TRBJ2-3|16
TGTGCCAGCAGCTTGGGGAGGAGGGGGGGCACAGATACGCAGTATTTT
CASSLGRRGGTDTQYF
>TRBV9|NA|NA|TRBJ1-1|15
TGTGCCAGCAGCGTAGTGGGCGGAGGGGGCACTGAAGCTTTCTTT
CASSVVGGGGTEAFF
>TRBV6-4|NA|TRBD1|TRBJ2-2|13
TGTGCCAGCAGTGAGACAGGGAACGGGGAGCTGTTTTTT
CASSETGNGELFF